This TCR beta chain was sequenced during a study of T cells in Graves' hyperthyroidism and ophthalmopathy. V dropped 6 bases and J dropped 4; count of bases not matched to a gene: 8. The CDR3 has 14 residues. Amplified TCR beta CDR3 regions came from RNA transcripts. Primed by the HTBI set, a first-round RT-PCR was run on the TCR CDR3. In TCRdb, the multiplex PCR reads were re-called with MiXCR into one record per CDR3 protein. Seen here are roughly 160,000 distinct CDR3 sequences, over 8% observed once, and the top ten hold approximately 20%. The table lists this clonotype with many counts. Its antigen remains unidentified. The source of the PBMCs was 8.5 to 10 ml of fresh peripheral blood. Overall study results and limits: The model made its ophthalmopathy prediction, and onset followed a median approximately 7 months later. Most clonotypes expanded in the thyroid (above 0.001) were also present in blood.

What was sequenced was blood. The sequence was collected from a woman between 18 and 30 years old with Graves' hyperthyroidism that later progressed to Graves' ophthalmopathy. V gene TRBV12-3 or TRBV12-4 combines with J gene TRBJ2-5; 7 bases agree with TRBD2. The CDR3 DNA reads as TGTGCCAGCAGAAACGGGAGGCAGCGAGAGACCCAGTACTTC. It translates to CASRNGRQRETQYF.